This T cell receptor beta chain was retrieved from a study of cytomegalovirus exposure and HLA in healthy donors. PCR involved 60 Vbeta and 13 Jbeta primers. Assay used: immunoSEQ multiplex PCR; TCRdb lists only in-frame clones, some missing. This sample carries about 150,000 clones, about 76% of them seen once, and the ten largest clones take less than 10%. Per germline, CDR1 LGHNA and CDR2 YSLEER. V lost 0 bases and J 2 bases, leaving 16 bases between the germline ends. The CDR3 has 18 amino acids. The chain couples TRBV4-3 to TRBJ2-2, with a possible D match to TRBD2 (6 bases). The clonotype comes from a man aged 25-40 years in good health and CMV-seropositive. The sequenced sample consisted of PBMCs. The CDR3 bases are TGCGCCAGCAGCCAAGATTCTTGGACGGGAGCCAACACCGGGGAGCTGTTTTTT. Translation: CASSQDSWTGANTGELFF.